Listed below are T cell receptor beta chains from one sample, sequenced in a study of control samples from healthy donors and cancer patients. The table came from immunoSEQ multiplex PCR; TCRdb's copy has only in-frame clones and leaves some out. The sample contains around 68,000 clones, about 83% of which appear only once. Sequencing was carried out using blood. These receptors originate from a man aged 55 to 70 in good health. CDR3s include the opening cysteine and the closing phenylalanine or tryptophan. A D gene is named only where the DNA matches it firmly. Size is omitted from some rows. Given values are once, few, many or a class for expanded clones.

len: 15; v_gene: TRBV5-4; d_gene: TRBD2; abundance: .; j_gene: TRBJ2-7; CDR3nt: TGTGCCAGCAGCTCCGTAGCGGGAGGGGCCTACGAGCAGTACTTC; CDR3aa: CASSSVAGGAYEQYF
len: 15; v_gene: TRBV7-2; d_gene: .; abundance: .; j_gene: TRBJ1-2; CDR3nt: TGTGCCAGCAGCTTATACGATATGACCACCTATGGCTACACCTTC; CDR3aa: CASSLYDMTTYGYTF
len: 14; v_gene: TRBV6-5; d_gene: TRBD1; abundance: .; j_gene: TRBJ2-7; CDR3nt: TGTGCCAGCAGTTATAGGGGGCGTCCCTACGAGCAGTACTTC; CDR3aa: CASSYRGRPYEQYF
len: 12; v_gene: TRBV29-1; d_gene: .; abundance: .; j_gene: TRBJ1-2; CDR3nt: TGCAGCGGGGGGGGAACTAACTATGGCTACACCTTC; CDR3aa: CSGGGTNYGYTF
len: 16; v_gene: TRBV18; d_gene: TRBD2; abundance: .; j_gene: TRBJ2-2; CDR3nt: TGTGCCAGCTCACAAGGACTAGCGGGAGTTTCCGGGGAGCTGTTTTTT; CDR3aa: CASSQGLAGVSGELFF
len: 17; v_gene: TRBV7-9; d_gene: .; abundance: .; j_gene: TRBJ2-6; CDR3nt: TGTGCCAGCGCGAAGGGGTTAGGGGAACGTGGGGCCAACGTCCTGACTTTC; CDR3aa: CASAKGLGERGANVLTF
len: 13; v_gene: TRBV10-3; d_gene: .; abundance: .; j_gene: TRBJ1-5; CDR3nt: TGTGCCATCAGTGAGTTAAGGGATCAGCCCCAGCATTTT; CDR3aa: CAISELRDQPQHF
len: 14; v_gene: TRBV7-9; d_gene: .; abundance: .; j_gene: TRBJ1-4; CDR3nt: TGTGCCAGCAGCCCCCCGGTGACTAATGAAAAACTGTTTTTT; CDR3aa: CASSPPVTNEKLFF
len: 14; v_gene: TRBV12-5; d_gene: TRBD1; abundance: .; j_gene: TRBJ2-1; CDR3nt: TGTGCTAGTGCCTCCGGACAGGGCGGCAATGAGCAGTTCTTC; CDR3aa: CASASGQGGNEQFF
len: 18; v_gene: TRBV4-2; d_gene: TRBD2; abundance: .; j_gene: TRBJ2-3; CDR3nt: TGTGCCAGCAGCCAAGAACAGGTCGGGACTAGCGGGGCAGATACGCAGTATTTT; CDR3aa: CASSQEQVGTSGADTQYF
len: 15; v_gene: TRBV7-9; d_gene: .; abundance: .; j_gene: TRBJ2-3; CDR3nt: TGTGCCAGCAGCTTACGGGGTCGTCAAACAGATACGCAGTATTTT; CDR3aa: CASSLRGRQTDTQYF
len: 16; v_gene: TRBV6-6; d_gene: .; abundance: .; j_gene: TRBJ2-2; CDR3nt: TGTGCCAGCACCTCCTCAAGGTCGGCGAACACCGGGGAGCTGTTTTTT; CDR3aa: CASTSSRSANTGELFF
len: 15; v_gene: TRBV30; d_gene: TRBD2; abundance: .; j_gene: TRBJ2-3; CDR3nt: TGTGCCTGGAGACTCACTAGCGGGATCACAGATACGCAGTATTTT; CDR3aa: CAWRLTSGITDTQYF
len: 15; v_gene: TRBV11-2; d_gene: TRBD1; abundance: .; j_gene: TRBJ2-7; CDR3nt: TGTGCCAGCAGCAGGAGGGACAGGGGGTATCACGAGCAGTACTTC; CDR3aa: CASSRRDRGYHEQYF
len: 12; v_gene: TRBV7-2; d_gene: .; abundance: .; j_gene: TRBJ2-1; CDR3nt: TGTGCCAGCAGCTATTCACGGGATGAGCAGTTCTTC; CDR3aa: CASSYSRDEQFF
len: 15; v_gene: TRBV19; d_gene: TRBD2; abundance: .; j_gene: TRBJ2-1; CDR3nt: TGTGCCAGTAGTAAGCCTAGCGGGATAGGGAATGAGCAGTTCTTC; CDR3aa: CASSKPSGIGNEQFF
len: 20; v_gene: TRBV19; d_gene: .; abundance: .; j_gene: TRBJ1-1; CDR3nt: TGTGCCAGTAGCTCAAGGGGTGATGGGAGGGGAAGGCGGAAGGGCACTGAAGCTTTCTTT; CDR3aa: CASSSRGDGRGRRKGTEAFF
len: 16; v_gene: TRBV25-1; d_gene: TRBD2; abundance: few; j_gene: TRBJ2-1; CDR3nt: TGTGCCAGCAGTGGCCGGGGGAATAGCGGGAGTTATGAGCAGTTCTTC; CDR3aa: CASSGRGNSGSYEQFF
len: 15; v_gene: TRBV5-4; d_gene: .; abundance: .; j_gene: TRBJ2-2; CDR3nt: TGTGCCAGCAGCCCAGGTAGCGGGAACACCGGGGAGCTGTTTTTT; CDR3aa: CASSPGSGNTGELFF
len: 15; v_gene: TRBV11-2; d_gene: .; abundance: .; j_gene: TRBJ2-2; CDR3nt: TGTGCCAGCAGCTTAGTACAGATAAACACCGGGGAGCTGTTTTTT; CDR3aa: CASSLVQINTGELFF
len: 18; v_gene: TRBV4-3; d_gene: TRBD1; abundance: .; j_gene: TRBJ2-5; CDR3nt: TGCGCCAGCAGCCAAGACCTAGGAGGGACAGGGGGCGAAGAGACCCAGTACTTC; CDR3aa: CASSQDLGGTGGEETQYF
len: 15; v_gene: TRBV7-7; d_gene: TRBD1; abundance: .; j_gene: TRBJ2-2; CDR3nt: TGTGCCAGCAGCCCTAAGACAGGGACCCCCGGGGAGCTGTTTTTT; CDR3aa: CASSPKTGTPGELFF
len: 18; v_gene: TRBV4-1; d_gene: TRBD1; abundance: once; j_gene: TRBJ1-4; CDR3nt: TGCGCCAGCAGCCAAAATCCCCCCGACAGGGCCTATAATGAAAAACTGTTTTTT; CDR3aa: CASSQNPPDRAYNEKLFF
len: 14; v_gene: TRBV6-6; d_gene: TRBD1; abundance: few; j_gene: TRBJ2-7; CDR3nt: TGTGCCAGCAGTCCGAACAGGGGGGTTAACGAGGAGTACTTC; CDR3aa: CASSPNRGVNEEYF
len: 17; v_gene: TRBV2; d_gene: TRBD2; abundance: .; j_gene: TRBJ2-3; CDR3nt: TGTGCCAGCAGTGAACCTAAGCGGGAGGGCCCCACAGATACGCAGTATTTT; CDR3aa: CASSEPKREGPTDTQYF
len: 15; v_gene: TRBV4-2; d_gene: TRBD2; abundance: .; j_gene: TRBJ2-3; CDR3nt: TGTGCCAGCAGAATCGGGACTAGAGCCACAGATACGCAGTATTTT; CDR3aa: CASRIGTRATDTQYF
len: 11; v_gene: TRBV18; d_gene: .; abundance: .; j_gene: TRBJ2-5; CDR3nt: TGTGCCAGCTCGCTTAAAGAGACCCAGTACTTC; CDR3aa: CASSLKETQYF
len: 19; v_gene: TRBV28; d_gene: .; abundance: once; j_gene: TRBJ1-4; CDR3nt: TGTGCCAGCAGTTTACCCAATTTATTACAGGAAACAACTAATGAAAAACTGTTTTTT; CDR3aa: CASSLPNLLQETTNEKLFF
len: 16; v_gene: TRBV5-6; d_gene: .; abundance: .; j_gene: TRBJ1-5; CDR3nt: TGTGCCAGCAGCTCCCGCGGGGCCGTAGTGGATCAGCCCCAGCATTTT; CDR3aa: CASSSRGAVVDQPQHF
len: 12; v_gene: TRBV3-1/TRBV3-2; d_gene: .; abundance: .; j_gene: TRBJ1-1; CDR3nt: TGTGCCAGCAGCCAGAGTGGAACTGAAGCTTTCTTT; CDR3aa: CASSQSGTEAFF
len: 14; v_gene: TRBV7-2; d_gene: .; abundance: .; j_gene: TRBJ2-5; CDR3nt: TGTGCCAGCAGCTTAGGAAGGGGGGGGGAGACCCAGTACTTC; CDR3aa: CASSLGRGGETQYF
len: 15; v_gene: TRBV6-5; d_gene: TRBD1; abundance: .; j_gene: TRBJ2-7; CDR3nt: TGTGCCAGCAGTTACGGGGACAGGTTGTCCAGCGAGCAGTACTTC; CDR3aa: CASSYGDRLSSEQYF
len: 15; v_gene: TRBV27; d_gene: .; abundance: .; j_gene: TRBJ1-1; CDR3nt: TGTGCCAGCAGTTTACAGGGAGTGGGGAACACTGAAGCTTTCTTT; CDR3aa: CASSLQGVGNTEAFF
len: 14; v_gene: TRBV25-1; d_gene: TRBD1; abundance: once; j_gene: TRBJ2-2; CDR3nt: TGTGCCAGCAGCAGGACAGGGAACACCGGGGAGCTGTTTTTT; CDR3aa: CASSRTGNTGELFF
len: 18; v_gene: TRBV7-3; d_gene: TRBD2; abundance: .; j_gene: TRBJ2-3; CDR3nt: TGTGCCAGCAGCTTAAGGGGGATTAGCGGGAGGAGCACAGATACGCAGTATTTT; CDR3aa: CASSLRGISGRSTDTQYF
len: 15; v_gene: TRBV10-2; d_gene: .; abundance: .; j_gene: TRBJ2-1; CDR3nt: TGCGCCAGCAGTGAAATGTGGGGCTCCTACAATGAGCAGTTCTTC; CDR3aa: CASSEMWGSYNEQFF
len: 14; v_gene: TRBV10-3; d_gene: TRBD1; abundance: .; j_gene: TRBJ2-5; CDR3nt: TGTGCCACGTCCGGGACAGACCTCGCTGAGACCCAGTACTTC; CDR3aa: CATSGTDLAETQYF
len: 19; v_gene: TRBV7-9; d_gene: TRBD1; abundance: .; j_gene: TRBJ2-7; CDR3nt: TGTGCCAGCAGCTCAACGACAGGGGGCAAGGGCTCAAGCTCCTACGAGCAGTACTTC; CDR3aa: CASSSTTGGKGSSSYEQYF
len: 15; v_gene: TRBV30; d_gene: .; abundance: .; j_gene: TRBJ2-3; CDR3nt: TGTGCCTGGAGTGTACGTGGGCCATTCACGGATACGCAGTATTTT; CDR3aa: CAWSVRGPFTDTQYF
len: 13; v_gene: TRBV7-9; d_gene: TRBD1; abundance: .; j_gene: TRBJ1-2; CDR3nt: TGTGCCAGCAGCCGGGACAGATACTATGGCTACACCTTC; CDR3aa: CASSRDRYYGYTF
len: 16; v_gene: TRBV27; d_gene: TRBD1; abundance: .; j_gene: TRBJ2-5; CDR3nt: TGTGCCAGCAGTTTGGGACAGACCATAACCCAAGAGACCCAGTACTTC; CDR3aa: CASSLGQTITQETQYF